Below, 19 T cell receptor beta chains from the same sample are listed, as sequenced in a study of OX40 agonist ivuxolimab in advanced cancers. The table came from immunoSEQ multiplex PCR; TCRdb's copy has only in-frame clones and leaves some out. The data show fewer than 120,000 clones, 89% seen once. The sequencing used CD4+ or CD8+ T cells sorted from blood, collected in a trial of the OX40 agonist ivuxolimab. These receptors originate from an adult with an advanced solid tumor such as melanoma, head and neck, liver or kidney cancer.

The chain is built from TRBV27 and TRBJ2-7, with a weak D call TRBD2 (6 bases). The CDR3 extends over 18 amino acids. Germline V lookup: CDR1 MNHEY, CDR2 SMNVEV (reference sequence). V was shortened by 5 bases and J by 3 bases, with 26 bases between the two germline ends. The CDR3 region is CASSPRLVLVRVGYEQYF. The CDR3 bases are TGTGCCAGCAGTCCCAGACTAGTGTTGGTCCGCGTAGGCTACGAGCAGTACTTC.

The chain recombines TRBV4-2 with TRBJ2-2; 7 bases match TRBD1. With 4 bases clipped from V and 10 bases from J, the junction kept 3 bases outside the gene matches. Germline CDR1 is LGHNA and CDR2 is YNFKEQ. The CDR3 is 12 residues long. The CDR3 is CASSPDREELFF. The DNA of the CDR3 is TGTGCCAGCAGCCCTGACAGGGAGGAGCTGTTTTTT.

The chain recombines TRBV6-1 with TRBJ1-2; D not certain. This CDR3 comprises 13 residues. The germline V and J ends were trimmed by 9 bases and 0 bases, with 11 bases remaining between them. Germline V lookup: CDR1 MNHNS, CDR2 SASEGT. The CDR3 loop is CASRINSNYGYTF. In DNA, the CDR3 is TGTGCCAGTCGAATTAATTCTAACTATGGCTACACCTTC.

The rearrangement links TRBV5-6 to TRBJ2-7; 9 nucleotides agree with TRBD1. The CDR3 covers 15 residues. V trimming: 2 bases; J trimming: 6 bases; junction bases outside the gene matches: 9. Germline CDR1 and CDR2: SGHDT and YYEEEE. Here the CDR3 DNA reads TGTGCCAGCAGCTTAAGTTGGACAGGGGATACCGAGCAGTACTTC. It encodes CASSLSWTGDTEQYF.

The chain is built from TRBV27 and TRBJ1-2, with 8 bases fitting TRBD1. The CDR3 length is 15 residues. The V and J ends lost 3 bases and 7 bases, in that order; junction bases with no gene match: 10. The V gene's germline CDR1 is MNHEY and CDR2 SMNVEV (reference sequence). CDR3 sequence (DNA): TGTGCCAGCAGTTTTCGCCAGGGGGCATCTAGTGGCTACACCTTC. The encoded protein is CASSFRQGASSGYTF.

V and J are TRBV30 and TRBJ1-2; D gene ambiguous. This CDR3 contains 14 residues. Per germline, CDR1 GTSNPN and CDR2 SVGIG (reference sequence). Trimming cost V 4 bases and J 5 bases, with 17 bases left between them. CDR3: CAWIKGGFPYGYTF. The DNA for the CDR3 is TGTGCCTGGATTAAAGGTGGTTTCCCTTATGGCTACACCTTC.

The gene calls are TRBV11-2 and TRBJ2-3; possibly TRBD1 or TRBD2 for D (5 bases each). Germline V CDR1 and CDR2: SGHAT, FQNNGV. CDR3 length equals 17 residues. V shed 1 base and J shed 3 bases, with 17 bases lying between them. The CDR3 region has the DNA TGTGCCAGCAGCTTAGCCGGCAGGGAGAAAGGGACAGATACGCAGTATTTT. Translating gives CASSLAGREKGTDTQYF.

CDR3 sequence reads: CASSHEGGFADTQYF. The CDR3 DNA follows: TGTGCCAGCAGTCACGAGGGGGGGTTTGCAGATACGCAGTATTTT. The rearrangement links TRBV28 to TRBJ2-3; tentatively, D is TRBD2 (7 bases). The germline gives CDR1 MDHEN, CDR2 SYDVKM. V was trimmed by 5 bases and J by 4 bases, leaving 16 bases between them. There are 15 residues in the CDR3.

CDR3 amino acids: CASSPRGGARYGYTF. The CDR3, as DNA: TGTGCCAGCAGCCCCCGGGGGGGGGCGCGATATGGCTACACCTTC. The rearrangement links TRBV5-6 to TRBJ1-2, with D tentatively TRBD1 (6 bases). Trimming took off 4 bases at V and 5 bases at J, with 18 bases between the two ends. Germline V gene data show CDR1 as SGHDT and CDR2 as YYEEEE. The length of the CDR3 is 15 residues.

The CDR3 loop reads CASSQETGNFYEQYF. DNA for the CDR3: TGTGCCAGCAGCCAAGAGACAGGGAATTTCTACGAGCAGTACTTC. The chain has TRBV4-2 and TRBJ2-7, with 7 bases fitting TRBD1. The CDR3 covers 15 residues. Germline V gene lookup returns CDR1 LGHNA and CDR2 YNFKEQ. V gave up 0 bases and J gave up 3 bases; unmatched junction bases: 5.

Comment on this clone: Other DNA sequences within the sample encode an identical CDR3. The rearrangement links TRBV6-5 to TRBJ2-5; no clear D gene. Trimming cost V 5 bases and J 4 bases, with 8 bases left between them. This CDR3 contains 12 residues. Germline V gives CDR1 MNHEY, CDR2 SVGAGI. The CDR3 sequence: CASSRTGETQYF. CDR3 sequence (DNA): TGTGCCAGCAGTCGGACGGGAGAGACCCAGTACTTC.

The rearrangement joins TRBV2 to TRBJ2-1; no reliable D call. Trimming left V 4 bases short and J 9 bases short, with 16 bases between. The germline CDR1 and CDR2 sequences are SNHLY and FYNNEI. CDR3 length: 14 residues. This CDR3 is CASSAPTRGGEQFF. DNA for the CDR3: TGTGCCAGCAGTGCCCCGACTCGCGGCGGTGAGCAGTTCTTC.

The count of this clone is one. This sequence joins TRBV13 and TRBJ2-3; no clear D. V lost 5 bases and J lost 6, with 12 bases in between. CDR1 and CDR2 from the germline V gene are PRHDT and FYEKMQ (reference sequence). The CDR3 runs to 13 residues. The CDR3 is CASSPHALDTQYF. DNA of the CDR3: TGTGCCAGCAGCCCCCATGCTTTGGATACGCAGTATTTT.

The V call is TRBV2, the J call TRBJ1-1; D is uncertain. The CDR3 is 13 amino acids. Germline V lookup: CDR1 SNHLY, CDR2 FYNNEI. Trimming stripped 2 bases from V and 11 bases from J, with 15 bases between. The DNA of the CDR3 is TGTGCCAGCAGTGAACCCAACTTCCTGTCCGCTTTCTTT. Translated: CASSEPNFLSAFF.

J is TRBJ1-6 and V is TRBV7-8, with no clear D. The CDR3 extends over 15 amino acids. Germline V lookup: CDR1 SGHVS, CDR2 FQNEAQ. V was trimmed by 4 bases and J by 5 bases, leaving 12 bases between them. CDR3 bases: TGTGCCAGCAGCTCTAGGACGGGAGATAATTCACCCCTCCACTTT. Its translation is CASSSRTGDNSPLHF.

In its sample, this clone was seen once. V is TRBV27 and J is TRBJ2-1, with 11 bases aligning to TRBD2. V was pared by 3 bases and J by 5 bases, with 9 bases of the junction left unmatched. The length of the CDR3 is 17 residues. Germline lookup yields CDR1 MNHEY and CDR2 SMNVEV (reference sequence). The CDR3 loop is CASSFLPRLAGNNEQFF. CDR3 coding DNA: TGTGCCAGCAGTTTTCTCCCCCGACTAGCGGGAAACAATGAGCAGTTCTTC.

The J gene is TRBJ1-4, the V gene TRBV27; no reliable D call. Germline CDR1 MNHEY, CDR2 SMNVEV (reference sequence). Trimming took off 4 bases at V and 8 bases at J, with 14 bases between the two ends. There are 14 residues in the CDR3. The CDR3 region is CASSSGLVGEKLFF. CDR3 DNA sequence: TGTGCCAGCAGTTCGGGCCTCGTAGGGGAAAAACTGTTTTTT.

The chain has TRBV7-2 and TRBJ1-1; D gene unclear. Germline CDR1 SGHTA, CDR2 FQGNSA. V was pared by 2 bases and J by 0 bases, with 4 bases between. This CDR3 has 13 amino acids. The CDR3 DNA is TGTGCCAGCAGCTTAAAAGTGAACACTGAAGCTTTCTTT. Its translation is CASSLKVNTEAFF.

This chain connects TRBV18 to TRBJ1-5, with D hard to call. V lost 2 bases and J 5 bases, leaving 10 bases between the germline ends. This CDR3 has 14 amino acids. CDR1 KGHSH and CDR2 LQKENI come from the germline V gene. CDR3 DNA sequence: TGTGCCAGCTCACCAGGAGGAGGGTATCAGCCCCAGCATTTT. Encoded protein: CASSPGGGYQPQHF.